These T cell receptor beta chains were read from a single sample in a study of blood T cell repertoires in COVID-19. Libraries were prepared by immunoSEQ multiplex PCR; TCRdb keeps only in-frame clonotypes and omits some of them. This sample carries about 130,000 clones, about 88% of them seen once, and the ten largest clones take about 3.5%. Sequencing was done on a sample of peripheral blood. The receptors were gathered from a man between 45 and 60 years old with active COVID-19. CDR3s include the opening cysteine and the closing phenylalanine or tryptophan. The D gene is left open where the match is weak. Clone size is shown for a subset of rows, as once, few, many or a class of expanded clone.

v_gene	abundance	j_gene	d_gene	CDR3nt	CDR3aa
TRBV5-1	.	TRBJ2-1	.	TGCGCCAGCAGTTTCGAGGGCAATGAGCAGTTCTTC	CASSFEGNEQFF
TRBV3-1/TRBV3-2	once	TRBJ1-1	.	TGTGCCAGCAGCCATGGCTCCCTTGAAGCTTTCTTT	CASSHGSLEAFF
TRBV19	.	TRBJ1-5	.	TGTGCCAGTAGTATCGTTAGCGGAAATCAGCCCCAGCATTTT	CASSIVSGNQPQHF
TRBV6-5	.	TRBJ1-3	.	TGTGCCAGCAGTCGCCAGGGTTCCTCTGGAAACACCATATATTTT	CASSRQGSSGNTIYF
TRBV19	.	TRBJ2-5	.	TGTGCCAGTAGTATAGGACCGGCAGGGAAAGGGGAGACCCAGTACTTC	CASSIGPAGKGETQYF
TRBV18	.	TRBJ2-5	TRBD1	TGTGCCAGCTCATCCGGACAGGGTGGAGAGACCCAGTACTTC	CASSSGQGGETQYF
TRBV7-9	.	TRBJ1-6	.	TGTGCCACCCCGTTAGGTCCAGGGAACAATTCACCCCTCCACTTT	CATPLGPGNNSPLHF
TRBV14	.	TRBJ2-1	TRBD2	TGTGCCAGCAGCCATGAAGGGGGGCTAGCGGGATTCTTCTCCTACAATGAGCAGTTCTTC	CASSHEGGLAGFFSYNEQFF
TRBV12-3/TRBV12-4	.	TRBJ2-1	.	TGTGCCAGCAGCCGGGACACCGACAATGAGCAGTTCTTC	CASSRDTDNEQFF
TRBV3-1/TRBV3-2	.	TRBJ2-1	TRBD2	TGTGCCAGCAGCCAAGAAGCGGGAGGGTGGAGCTCCTACAATGAGCAGTTCTTC	CASSQEAGGWSSYNEQFF
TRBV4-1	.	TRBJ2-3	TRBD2	TGCGCCAGCAGCCAAGAAGGGTCGGGGGGGGATACAGATACGCAGTATTTT	CASSQEGSGGDTDTQYF
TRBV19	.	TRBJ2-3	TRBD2	TGTGCCAGTAGTCCCGGGGGGGGTGAAGATACGCAGTATTTT	CASSPGGGEDTQYF
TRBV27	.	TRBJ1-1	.	TGTGCCAGCAGTTTTAGGGGCAACACTGAAGCTTTCTTT	CASSFRGNTEAFF
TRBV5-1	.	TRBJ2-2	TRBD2	TGCGCCAGCAGCTGGACTAGCCTGGGGAGCGGGGAGCTGTTTTTT	CASSWTSLGSGELFF
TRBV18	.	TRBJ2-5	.	TGTGCCAGCTCATCCCGGACAGAGCAAGAGACCCAGTACTTC	CASSSRTEQETQYF
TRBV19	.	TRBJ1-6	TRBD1	TGTGCCAGTAGTAGCCAGGGGGTTTCACCCCTCCACTTT	CASSSQGVSPLHF
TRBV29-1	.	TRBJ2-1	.	TGCAGCGTTGGACAGACCCGGGTAATGAAGCAGTTCTTC	CSVGQTRVMKQFF
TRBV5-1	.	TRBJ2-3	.	TGCGCCAGCAGCTTCAAAGGACTCACAGATACGCAGTATTTT	CASSFKGLTDTQYF
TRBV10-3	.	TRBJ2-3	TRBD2	TGTGCCACCAGGTACCGGACTAGCGGCACAGATACGCAGTATTTT	CATRYRTSGTDTQYF
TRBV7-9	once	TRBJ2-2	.	TGTGCCAGCATTAAGACAGCGAACACCGGGGAGCTGTTTTTT	CASIKTANTGELFF
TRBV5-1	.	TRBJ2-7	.	TGCGCCAGCAGCAGCGTCGGGGGTTACGAGCAGTACTTC	CASSSVGGYEQYF
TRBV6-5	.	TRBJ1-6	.	TGTGCCAGCAGTTATTTAGCGAGCTCCTATAATTCACCCCTCCACTTT	CASSYLASSYNSPLHF
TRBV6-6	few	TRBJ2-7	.	TGTGCCAGCAGTCACCAGACAGGTTCGCGTCTCTACGAGCAGTACTTC	CASSHQTGSRLYEQYF
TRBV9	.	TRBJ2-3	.	TGTGCCAGCAGCGTAGCGGCTAGCAGCACAGATACGCAGTATTTT	CASSVAASSTDTQYF
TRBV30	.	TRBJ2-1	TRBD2	TGTGCCTGGAACCCCCGGGGACTAGCGGGAGGTGAGCAGTTCTTC	CAWNPRGLAGGEQFF
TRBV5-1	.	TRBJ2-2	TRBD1	TGCGCCAGCAGCATCGGACAGGGAGCGAACACCGGGGAGCTGTTTTTT	CASSIGQGANTGELFF
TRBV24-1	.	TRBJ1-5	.	TGTGCCACCAGTGAGGGAGGGACGGGCAATCAGCCCCAGCATTTT	CATSEGGTGNQPQHF
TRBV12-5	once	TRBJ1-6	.	TGTGCTAGTGGTTTGACAGGGCCATCACCCCTCCACTTT	CASGLTGPSPLHF
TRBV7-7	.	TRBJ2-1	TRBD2	TGTGCCAGCAGCCCGGGACTAGCGTTCTACAATGAGCAGTTCTTC	CASSPGLAFYNEQFF
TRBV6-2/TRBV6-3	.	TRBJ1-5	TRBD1	TGTGCCAGCAGTTACACGACAGGGTTCGGTCAGCCCCAGCATTTT	CASSYTTGFGQPQHF
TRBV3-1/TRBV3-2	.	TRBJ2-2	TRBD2	TGTGCCAGCAGCCTAGCGGGGGGCCCGAACACCGGGGAGCTGTTTTTT	CASSLAGGPNTGELFF
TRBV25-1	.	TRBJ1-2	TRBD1	TGTGCCAGCAGTGATGGACAGGGGGCATTTTATGGCTACACCTTC	CASSDGQGAFYGYTF